This T cell receptor beta chain originates from a study of shared clonotypes between healthy human individuals. Terminally differentiated effector memory CD45RA+ cells were excluded from the naive CD8 cells, which were CD45RO-negative and positively selected for CCR7. Findings and limits, study-wide: Generally, naive subsets (rather than memory subsets) showed larger estimated richness. Sampling was confined to blood; repertoires within tissues likely differ.

As regards this clone: The antigen remains unidentified.

Looked up from germline, CDR1 is MNHEY and CDR2 is SMNVEV (reference sequence). The V end was cut by 5 bases, the J end by 1 base, with 17 bases between. This CDR3 has 16 amino acids. At a deep level, the assay was run. Using immunoSEQ multiplex PCR, the repertoire was profiled, and TCRdb retains in-frame clones only, with some absent. The sample has about 580,000 clones, roughly 98% seen once. Sequencing input: naive CD8+ T cells sorted from blood. The V call is TRBV27, the J call TRBJ2-5, with D possibly TRBD1 on 5 matching bases. This TCR derives from a man between 25 and 39 years old in good health. The CDR3 loop is CASSLSLTEPQETQYF. The CDR3 DNA sequence: TGTGCCAGCAGTCTCTCCCTGACAGAACCCCAAGAGACCCAGTACTTC.